The clone carrying this T cell receptor (beta chain) has ten or more counts. The antigen remains unidentified. Construction of the TCR beta libraries employed iRepertoire HTBI primers in conjunction with Arm-PCR of CDR3 regions. From the multiplex PCR reads, TCRdb called clonotypes with MiXCR, one entry per CDR3 protein. The repertoire has about 450,000 distinct CDR3 sequences, over 15% of them found once; the top ten carry about 11%. The data were taken from a study of regulatory T cells in long-lasting Graves disease. Time point here: newly diagnosed GD, antithyroid drugs for less than 3 months. The TCR library was prepared using RNA isolated from PBMCs. Overall study results and limits: Few sampled subjects may have lowered accuracy.

This CDR3 contains 14 residues. CDR1 and CDR2 (germline): KGHSH, LQKENI. The V end lost 3 bases, the J end lost 8 bases, and 16 bases lay between the germline ends. Another study also made use of these data, one on T cells in Graves' hyperthyroidism and ophthalmopathy.

V gene TRBV18 combines with J gene TRBJ1-2; maybe TRBD1 (6 bases). The clonotype was recovered from a woman aged 25 to 45 with Graves disease. Sequenced material: peripheral blood mononuclear cells (PBMCs), taken at new diagnosis, from a patient treated with antithyroid drugs. The CDR3 is CASSPGTPRGGYTF. The CDR3 DNA follows: TGTGCCAGCTCACCGGGGACACCCCGGGGCGGCTACACCTTC.